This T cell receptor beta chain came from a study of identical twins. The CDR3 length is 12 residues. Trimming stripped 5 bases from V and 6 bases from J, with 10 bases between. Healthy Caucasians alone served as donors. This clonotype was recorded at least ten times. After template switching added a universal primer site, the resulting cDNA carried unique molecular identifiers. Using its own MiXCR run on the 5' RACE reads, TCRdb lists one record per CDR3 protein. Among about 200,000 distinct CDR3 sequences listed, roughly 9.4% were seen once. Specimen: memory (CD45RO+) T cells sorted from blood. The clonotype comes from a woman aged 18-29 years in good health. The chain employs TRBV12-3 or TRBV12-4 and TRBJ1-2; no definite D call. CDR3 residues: CASSREGNGYTF. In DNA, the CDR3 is TGTGCCAGCAGTCGCGAGGGTAATGGCTACACCTTC.